This T cell receptor (beta chain) was recovered during a study of tumor and adjacent non-tumor tissue in lung cancer. The template was RNA from unsorted bulk tissue. Donors were chemotherapy-naive, newly diagnosed lung cancer surgical patients in China, August–late 2014. Note on this clonotype: This may be a read error, as it is one base from a much larger clone.

TCRbeta libraries were built with three rounds of nested PCR, modified from ARM-PCR. TCRdb independently ran MiXCR on the multiplex PCR reads; one entry per CDR3 protein. Of some 74,000 distinct CDR3 sequences in the sample, roughly two thirds are singletons; the top ten hold under 9.5%. This CDR3 is 16 amino acids long. The germline CDR1 and CDR2 sequences are MDHEN and SYDVKM. Sequencing was performed on lung tumor tissue. J is TRBJ2-1 and V is TRBV28; D is possibly TRBD2 (6 bases). This sequence originates from a woman in her forties with non-small cell lung cancer. CDR3 sequence: CVSSFSPSAPYNEQFF. The CDR3 nucleotides read TGTGTCAGCAGTTTTTCCCCTAGCGCGCCCTACAATGAGCAGTTCTTC. The full variable domain, with the rest looked up from reference TRBV28 and TRBJ2-1, is DVKVTQSSRYLVKRTGEKVFLECVQDMDHENMFWYRQDPGLGLRLIYFSYDVKMKEKGDIPEGYSVSREKKERFSLILESASTNQTSMYLCVSSFSPSAPYNEQFFGPGTRLTVL.